This note documents a single T cell receptor beta chain sequence. The antigen is undetermined. CD45RO negativity and positive selection for CCR7 defined naive CD8 cells, a population that excluded terminally differentiated effector memory CD45RA+ cells. The data derive from a study of shared clonotypes between healthy human individuals. The CDR3 extends over 14 amino acids. V shed 3 bases and J 10 bases; nucleotides not matched to a gene: 5. From germline, CDR1 is LNHDA and CDR2 SQIVND (reference sequence). Regarding the study as a whole: Exclusively blood specimens were collected; tissue repertoires likely differ. Though the depth was large, rarefaction showed that sorted-subset sequencing was incomplete. About 5% was the fraction of naive CD4 clonotypes found shared across four donors.

The data were produced by immunoSEQ multiplex PCR, yet TCRdb's version contains in-frame clones alone and is incomplete. This table has 1.5 million to 2.5 million clones, just under 95% appearing once. Sequenced: naive CD8+ T cells sorted from blood. The sequence derives from a man aged 18-30 years in good health. This chain uses TRBV19 with TRBJ2-1, with 11 bases matching TRBD2. The CDR3 is CASSIWLAGGEQFF. CDR3 sequence (DNA): TGTGCCAGTAGTATTTGGCTAGCGGGAGGCGAGCAGTTCTTC.